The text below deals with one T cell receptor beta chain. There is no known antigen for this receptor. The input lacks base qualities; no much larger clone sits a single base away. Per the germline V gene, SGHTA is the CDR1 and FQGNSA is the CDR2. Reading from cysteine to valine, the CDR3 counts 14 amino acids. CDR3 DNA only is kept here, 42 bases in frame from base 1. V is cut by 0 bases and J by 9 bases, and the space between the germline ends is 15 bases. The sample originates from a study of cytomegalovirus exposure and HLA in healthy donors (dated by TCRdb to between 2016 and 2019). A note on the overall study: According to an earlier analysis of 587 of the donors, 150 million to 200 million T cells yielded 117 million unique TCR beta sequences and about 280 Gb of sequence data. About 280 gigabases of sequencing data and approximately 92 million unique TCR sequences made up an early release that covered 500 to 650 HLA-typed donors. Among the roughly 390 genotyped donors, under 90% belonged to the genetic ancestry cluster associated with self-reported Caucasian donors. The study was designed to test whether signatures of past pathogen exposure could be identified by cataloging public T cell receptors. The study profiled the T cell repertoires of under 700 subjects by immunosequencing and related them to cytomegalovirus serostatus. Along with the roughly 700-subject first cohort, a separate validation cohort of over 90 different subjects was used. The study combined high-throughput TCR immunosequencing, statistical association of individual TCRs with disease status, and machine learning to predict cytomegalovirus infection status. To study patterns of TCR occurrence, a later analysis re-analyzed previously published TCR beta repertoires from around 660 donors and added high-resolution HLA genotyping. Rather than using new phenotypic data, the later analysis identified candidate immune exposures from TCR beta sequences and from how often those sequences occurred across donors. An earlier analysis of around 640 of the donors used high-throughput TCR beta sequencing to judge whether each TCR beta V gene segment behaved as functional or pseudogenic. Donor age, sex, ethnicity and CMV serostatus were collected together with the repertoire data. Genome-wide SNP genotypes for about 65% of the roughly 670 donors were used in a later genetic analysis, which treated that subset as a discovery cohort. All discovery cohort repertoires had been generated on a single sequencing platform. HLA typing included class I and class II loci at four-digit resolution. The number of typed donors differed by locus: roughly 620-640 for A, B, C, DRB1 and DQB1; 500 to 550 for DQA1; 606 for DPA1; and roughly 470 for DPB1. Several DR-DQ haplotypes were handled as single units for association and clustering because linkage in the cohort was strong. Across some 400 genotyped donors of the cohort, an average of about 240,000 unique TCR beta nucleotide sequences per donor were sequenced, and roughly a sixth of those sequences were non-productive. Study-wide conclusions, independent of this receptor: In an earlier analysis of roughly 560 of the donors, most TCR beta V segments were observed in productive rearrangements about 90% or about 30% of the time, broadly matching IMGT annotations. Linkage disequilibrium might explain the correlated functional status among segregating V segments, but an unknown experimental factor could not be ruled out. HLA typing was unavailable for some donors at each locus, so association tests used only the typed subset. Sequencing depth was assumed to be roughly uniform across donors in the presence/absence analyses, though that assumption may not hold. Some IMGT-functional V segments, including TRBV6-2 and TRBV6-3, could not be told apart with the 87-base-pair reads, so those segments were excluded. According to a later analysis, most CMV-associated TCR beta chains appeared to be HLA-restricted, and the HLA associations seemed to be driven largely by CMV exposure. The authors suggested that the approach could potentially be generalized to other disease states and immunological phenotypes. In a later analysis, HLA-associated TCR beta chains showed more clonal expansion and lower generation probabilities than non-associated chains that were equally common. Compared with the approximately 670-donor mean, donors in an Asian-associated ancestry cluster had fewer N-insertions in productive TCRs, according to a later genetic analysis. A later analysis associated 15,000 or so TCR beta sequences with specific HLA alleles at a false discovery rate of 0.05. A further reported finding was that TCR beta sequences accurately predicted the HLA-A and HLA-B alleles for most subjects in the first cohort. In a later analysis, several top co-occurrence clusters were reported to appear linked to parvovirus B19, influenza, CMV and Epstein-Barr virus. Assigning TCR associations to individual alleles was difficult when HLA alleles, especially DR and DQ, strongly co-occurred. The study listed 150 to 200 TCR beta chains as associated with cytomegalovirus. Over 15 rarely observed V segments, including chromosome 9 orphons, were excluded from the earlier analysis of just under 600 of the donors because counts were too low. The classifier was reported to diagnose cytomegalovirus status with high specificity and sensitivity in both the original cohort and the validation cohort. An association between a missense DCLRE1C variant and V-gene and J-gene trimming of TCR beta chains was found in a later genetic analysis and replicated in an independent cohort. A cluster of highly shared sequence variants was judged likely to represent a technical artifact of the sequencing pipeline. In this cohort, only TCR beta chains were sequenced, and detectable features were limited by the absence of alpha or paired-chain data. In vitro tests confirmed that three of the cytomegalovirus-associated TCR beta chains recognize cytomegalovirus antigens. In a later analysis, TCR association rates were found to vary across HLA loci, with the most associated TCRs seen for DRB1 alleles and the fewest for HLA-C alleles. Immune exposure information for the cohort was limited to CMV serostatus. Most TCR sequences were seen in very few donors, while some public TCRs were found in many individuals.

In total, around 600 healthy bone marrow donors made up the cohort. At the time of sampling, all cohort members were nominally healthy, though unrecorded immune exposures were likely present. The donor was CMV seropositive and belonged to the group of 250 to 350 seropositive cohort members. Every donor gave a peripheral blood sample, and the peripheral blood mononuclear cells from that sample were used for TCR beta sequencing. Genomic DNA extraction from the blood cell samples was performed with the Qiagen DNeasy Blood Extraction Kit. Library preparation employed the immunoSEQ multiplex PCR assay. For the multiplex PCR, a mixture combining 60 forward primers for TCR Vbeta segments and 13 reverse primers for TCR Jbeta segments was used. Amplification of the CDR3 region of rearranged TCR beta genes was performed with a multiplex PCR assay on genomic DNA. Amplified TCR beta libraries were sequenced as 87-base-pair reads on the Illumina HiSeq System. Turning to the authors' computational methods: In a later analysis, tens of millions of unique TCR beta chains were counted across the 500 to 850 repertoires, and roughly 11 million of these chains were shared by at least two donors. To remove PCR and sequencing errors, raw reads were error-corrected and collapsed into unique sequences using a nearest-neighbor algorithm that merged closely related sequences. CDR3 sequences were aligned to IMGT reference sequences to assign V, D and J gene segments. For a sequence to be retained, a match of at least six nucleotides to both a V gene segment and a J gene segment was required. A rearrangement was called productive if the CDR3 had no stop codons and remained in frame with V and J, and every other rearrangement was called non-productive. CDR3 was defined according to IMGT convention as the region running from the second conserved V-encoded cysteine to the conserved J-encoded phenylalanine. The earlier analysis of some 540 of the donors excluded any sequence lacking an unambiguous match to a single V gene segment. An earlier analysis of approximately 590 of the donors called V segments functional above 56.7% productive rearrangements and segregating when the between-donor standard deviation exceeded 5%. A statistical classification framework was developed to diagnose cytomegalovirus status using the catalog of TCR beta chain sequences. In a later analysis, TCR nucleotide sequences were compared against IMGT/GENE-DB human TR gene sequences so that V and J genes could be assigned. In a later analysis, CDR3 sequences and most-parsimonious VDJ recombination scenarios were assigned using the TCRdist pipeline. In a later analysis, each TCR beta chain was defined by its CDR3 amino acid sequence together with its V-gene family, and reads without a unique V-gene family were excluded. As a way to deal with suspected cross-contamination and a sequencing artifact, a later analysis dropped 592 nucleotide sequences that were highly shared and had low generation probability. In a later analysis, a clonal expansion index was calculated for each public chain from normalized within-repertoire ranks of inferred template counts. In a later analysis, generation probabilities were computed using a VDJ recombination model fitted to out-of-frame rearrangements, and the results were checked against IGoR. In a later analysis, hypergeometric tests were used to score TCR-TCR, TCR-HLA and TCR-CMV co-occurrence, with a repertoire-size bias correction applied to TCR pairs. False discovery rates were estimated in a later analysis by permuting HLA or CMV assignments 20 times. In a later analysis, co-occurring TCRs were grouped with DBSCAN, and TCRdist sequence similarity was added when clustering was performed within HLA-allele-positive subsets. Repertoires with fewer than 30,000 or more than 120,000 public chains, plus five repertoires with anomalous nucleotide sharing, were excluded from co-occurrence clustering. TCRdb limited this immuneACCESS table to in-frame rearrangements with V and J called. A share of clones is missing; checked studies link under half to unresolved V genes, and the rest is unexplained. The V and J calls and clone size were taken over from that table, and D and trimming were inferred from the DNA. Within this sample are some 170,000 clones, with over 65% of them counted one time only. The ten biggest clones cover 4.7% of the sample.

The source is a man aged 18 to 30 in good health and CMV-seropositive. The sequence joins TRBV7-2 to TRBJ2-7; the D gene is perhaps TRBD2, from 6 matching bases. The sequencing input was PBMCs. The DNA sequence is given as TGTGCCAGCAGCTTAGCGGGGGTAGGGACTTTGCAGTACGTC. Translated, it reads CASSLAGVGTLQYV.